This T cell receptor (beta chain) was identified in a study of beta chain features in type 1 diabetes. The CDR3 runs 14 residues. Germline CDR1 SGHRS, CDR2 YFSETQ. Losses at the gene ends were 1 base for V and 9 bases for J; bases not matched to a gene: 9. This clone was detected only a few times. Its antigen is still unknown. Sequencing targeted expressed TCRB transcripts, as all isolated RNA had been reverse transcribed. This table comes from immunoSEQ multiplex PCR, and its TCRdb copy is limited to in-frame clones, with some not included. The sample has about 640,000 clones, around an eighth seen once. General study findings and limits: The study found moderately but significantly shorter TCRB CDR3s in all four CD4+ subsets of Type 1 diabetes patients. At VDJ recombination sites, type 1 diabetes patients had fewer insertions and more deleted nucleotides. Compared with healthy donors, patients appeared to share more similar naive, central memory and regulatory TCRB repertoires.

One heparinised draw, averaging about 116 mL, was taken per donor. The authors obtained over 95% purity in all sorted populations. The specimen was naive CD4+ T cells from blood. The receptor was derived from a man aged 25-45 years with type 1 diabetes. The chain carries TRBV5-1 and TRBJ2-7; 8 nucleotides line up with TRBD1. Here the CDR3 reads CASSLRTGSDRQYF. The DNA of the CDR3 is TGCGCCAGCAGCTTGCGGACAGGGAGTGATAGGCAGTACTTC.